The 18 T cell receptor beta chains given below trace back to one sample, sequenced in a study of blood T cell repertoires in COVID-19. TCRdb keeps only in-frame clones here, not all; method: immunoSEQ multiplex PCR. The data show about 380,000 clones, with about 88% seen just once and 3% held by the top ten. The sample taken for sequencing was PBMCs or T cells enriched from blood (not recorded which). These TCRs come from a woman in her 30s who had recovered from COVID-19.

CDR3: CASSAMTVGTQYF. The CDR3 DNA is TGTGCCAGCAGTGCCATGACTGTGGGGACCCAGTACTTC. The chain employs TRBV2 and TRBJ2-5; D gene unclear. Trimming left V 4 bases short and J 7 bases short, with 13 bases between. This CDR3 is built from 13 residues. Germline lookup yields CDR1 SNHLY and CDR2 FYNNEI. Full variable domain (rest looked up from reference TRBV2 and TRBJ2-5): EPEVTQTPSHQVTQMGQEVILRCVPISNHLYFYWYRQILGQKVEFLVSFYNNEISEKSEIFDDQFSVERPDGSNFTLKIRSTKLEDSAMYFCASSAMTVGTQYFGPGTRLLVL.

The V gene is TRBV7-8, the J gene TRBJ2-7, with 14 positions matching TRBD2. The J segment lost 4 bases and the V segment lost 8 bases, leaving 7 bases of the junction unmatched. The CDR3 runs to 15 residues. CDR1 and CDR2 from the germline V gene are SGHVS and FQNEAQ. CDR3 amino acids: CASATGLAGVYEQYF. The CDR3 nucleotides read TGTGCCAGCGCCACGGGACTAGCGGGAGTGTACGAGCAGTACTTC.

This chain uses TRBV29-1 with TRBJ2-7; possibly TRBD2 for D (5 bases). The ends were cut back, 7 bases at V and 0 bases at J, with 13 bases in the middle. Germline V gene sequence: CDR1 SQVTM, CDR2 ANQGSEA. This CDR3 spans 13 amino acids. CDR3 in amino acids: CSALARDSYEQYF. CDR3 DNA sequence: TGCAGCGCCCTAGCTCGGGACTCCTACGAGCAGTACTTC.

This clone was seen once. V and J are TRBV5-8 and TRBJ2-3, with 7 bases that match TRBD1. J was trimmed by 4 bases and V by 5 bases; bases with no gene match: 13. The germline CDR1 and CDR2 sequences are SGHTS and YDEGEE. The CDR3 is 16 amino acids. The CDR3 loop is CASRLGKQGWADTQYF. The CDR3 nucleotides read TGTGCCAGCAGACTCGGAAAACAGGGGTGGGCAGATACGCAGTATTTT.

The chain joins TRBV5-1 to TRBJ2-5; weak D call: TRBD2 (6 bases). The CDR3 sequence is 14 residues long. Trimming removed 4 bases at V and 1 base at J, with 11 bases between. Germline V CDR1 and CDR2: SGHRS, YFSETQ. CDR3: CASSPGLLQETQYF. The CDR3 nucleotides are TGCGCCAGCAGCCCGGGACTGCTCCAAGAGACCCAGTACTTC.

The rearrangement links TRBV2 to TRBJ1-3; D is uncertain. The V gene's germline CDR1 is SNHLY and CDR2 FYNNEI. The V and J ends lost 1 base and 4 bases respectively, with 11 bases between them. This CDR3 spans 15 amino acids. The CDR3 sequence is CASSEGSSTGNTIYF. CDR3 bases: TGTGCCAGCAGTGAAGGCTCCTCTACGGGAAACACCATATATTTT.

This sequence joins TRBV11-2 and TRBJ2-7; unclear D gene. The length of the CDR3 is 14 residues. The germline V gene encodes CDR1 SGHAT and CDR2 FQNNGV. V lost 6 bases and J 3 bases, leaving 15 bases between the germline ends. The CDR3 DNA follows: TGTGCCAGCAGTCTCCGTCACAGTAACTACGAGCAGTACTTC. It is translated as CASSLRHSNYEQYF.

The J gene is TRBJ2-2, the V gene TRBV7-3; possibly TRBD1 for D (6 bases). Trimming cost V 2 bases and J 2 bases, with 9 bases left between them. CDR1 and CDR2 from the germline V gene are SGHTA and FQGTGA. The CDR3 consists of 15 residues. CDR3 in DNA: TGTGCCAGCAGCTTACGGGACACAAACACCGGGGAGCTGTTTTTT. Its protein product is CASSLRDTNTGELFF.

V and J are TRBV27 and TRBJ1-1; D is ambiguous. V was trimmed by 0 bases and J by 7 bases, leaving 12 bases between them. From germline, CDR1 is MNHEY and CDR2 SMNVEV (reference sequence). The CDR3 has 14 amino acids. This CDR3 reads CASSLSSFRDEAFF. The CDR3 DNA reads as TGTGCCAGCAGTTTATCGAGTTTCCGGGATGAAGCTTTCTTT.

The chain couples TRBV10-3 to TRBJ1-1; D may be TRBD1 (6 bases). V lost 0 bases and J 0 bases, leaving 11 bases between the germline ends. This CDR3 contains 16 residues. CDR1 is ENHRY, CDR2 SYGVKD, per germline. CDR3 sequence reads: CAISESPGVVNTEAFF. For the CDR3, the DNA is TGTGCCATCAGTGAGTCGCCAGGGGTGGTGAACACTGAAGCTTTCTTT.

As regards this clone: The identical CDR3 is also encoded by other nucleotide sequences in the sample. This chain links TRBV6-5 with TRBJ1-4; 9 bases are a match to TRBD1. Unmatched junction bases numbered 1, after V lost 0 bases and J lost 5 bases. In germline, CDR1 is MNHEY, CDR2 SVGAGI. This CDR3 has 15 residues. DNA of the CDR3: TGTGCCAGCAGTTACTCCGGACAGGGGAATGAAAAACTGTTTTTT. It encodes CASSYSGQGNEKLFF.

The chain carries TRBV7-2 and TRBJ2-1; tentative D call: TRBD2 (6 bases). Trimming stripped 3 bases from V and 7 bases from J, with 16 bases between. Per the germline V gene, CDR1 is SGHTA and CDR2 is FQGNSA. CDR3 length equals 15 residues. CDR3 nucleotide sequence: TGTGCCAGCAGCTTTTCTCAGTCTAGCGTAAATGAGCAGTTCTTC. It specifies CASSFSQSSVNEQFF.

As DNA, the CDR3 is TGTGCCAGCAGCTTAGAACGAGGACAGAACTATGGCTACACCTTC. This translates into CASSLERGQNYGYTF. The chain recombines TRBV11-2 with TRBJ1-2, with D perhaps TRBD1 (6 bases). From germline, CDR1 is SGHAT and CDR2 FQNNGV. Between the trimmed V and J ends, which lost 0 bases and 2 bases, there was a span of 10 bases. The CDR3 has 15 amino acids. The full variable domain, in which reference TRBV11-2 and TRBJ1-2 provide the parts outside the CDR3, is EAGVAQSPRYKIIEKRQSVAFWCNPISGHATLYWYQQILGQGPKLLIQFQNNGVVDDSQLPKDRFSAERLKGVDSTLKIQPAKLEDSAVYLCASSLERGQNYGYTFGSGTRLTVV.

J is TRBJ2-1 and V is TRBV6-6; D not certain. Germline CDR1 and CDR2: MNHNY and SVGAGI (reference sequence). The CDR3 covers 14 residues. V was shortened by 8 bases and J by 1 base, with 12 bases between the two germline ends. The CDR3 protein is CASRRPVSYNEQFF. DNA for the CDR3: TGTGCCAGCCGTCGGCCGGTTTCCTACAATGAGCAGTTCTTC.

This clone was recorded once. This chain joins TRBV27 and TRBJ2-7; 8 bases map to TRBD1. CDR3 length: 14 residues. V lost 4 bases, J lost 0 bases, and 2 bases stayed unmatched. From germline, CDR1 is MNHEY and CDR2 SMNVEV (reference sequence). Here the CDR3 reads CASSWDRNSYEQYF. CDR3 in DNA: TGTGCCAGCAGTTGGGACAGGAACTCCTACGAGCAGTACTTC.

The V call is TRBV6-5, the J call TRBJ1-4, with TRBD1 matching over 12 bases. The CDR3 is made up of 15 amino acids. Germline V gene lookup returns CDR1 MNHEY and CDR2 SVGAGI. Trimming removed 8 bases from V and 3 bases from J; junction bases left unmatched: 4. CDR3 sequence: CASGDRGRPNEKLFF. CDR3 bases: TGTGCCAGCGGGGACAGGGGGCGACCTAATGAAAAACTGTTTTTT.

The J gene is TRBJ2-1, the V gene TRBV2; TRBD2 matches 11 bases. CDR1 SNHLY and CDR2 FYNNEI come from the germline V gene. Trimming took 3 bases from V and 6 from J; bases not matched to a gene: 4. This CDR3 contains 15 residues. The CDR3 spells CASSDPGTSGNEQFF. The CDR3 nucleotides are TGTGCCAGCAGTGACCCCGGGACTAGCGGCAATGAGCAGTTCTTC.

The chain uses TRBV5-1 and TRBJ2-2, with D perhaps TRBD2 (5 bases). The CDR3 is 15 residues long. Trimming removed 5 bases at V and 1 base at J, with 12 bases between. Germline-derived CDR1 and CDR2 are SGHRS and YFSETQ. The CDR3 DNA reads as TGCGCCAGCAGGCTAGCACCCGAGAACACCGGGGAGCTGTTTTTT. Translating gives CASRLAPENTGELFF.